Here is one TCR beta chain with its context. The entry originates in a study of control samples from healthy donors and cancer patients. Measured with immunoSEQ multiplex PCR; TCRdb has only the in-frame clones, and not every one. The sample yields roughly 100,000 clones, roughly 91% seen once. The CDR3 is 14 amino acids. V gave up 2 bases and J gave up 6 bases, with 11 bases separating them. The germline CDR1 and CDR2 sequences are SGHRS and YFSETQ. Sequencing was done on a sample of PBMCs. The gene calls are TRBV5-1 and TRBJ2-2; tentatively, D is TRBD1 (6 bases). The sequence derives from a man aged 55 to 70 with lung cancer. The CDR3 DNA sequence: TGCGCCAGCAGCTTACAGGGCGTCTCCGGGGAGCTGTTTTTT. It is translated as CASSLQGVSGELFF.